One sample yielded the 27 T cell receptor beta chains listed below, sequenced in a study of blood T cell repertoires in COVID-19. This table comes from immunoSEQ multiplex PCR, and its TCRdb copy is limited to in-frame clones, with some not included. The profile shows tens of thousands of clones, 70% to 90% of them singletons. The sample was peripheral blood. The receptors derive from a man aged 65 to 85 with acute or convalescent COVID-19.

The CDR3 protein is CASSNVASRTGELFF. The CDR3 DNA reads TGTGCCAGCAGTAATGTGGCTAGCCGGACCGGGGAGCTGTTTTTT. The chain employs TRBV27 and TRBJ2-2; tentative D call: TRBD2 (5 bases). The CDR3 loop spans 15 amino acids. Germline assignment: CDR1 MNHEY and CDR2 SMNVEV (reference sequence). Between the trimmed V and J ends, which lost 5 bases and 5 bases, there was a span of 15 bases.

This chain joins TRBV16 and TRBJ1-4; maybe TRBD1 (5 bases). Germline CDR1 is KGHSY and CDR2 is FQNENV. This CDR3 spans 16 amino acids. The V gene lost 1 base and the J gene lost 7 bases, with 16 bases spanning the gap. CDR3 DNA sequence: TGTGCCAGCAGCCAATTTGAGGCAGGGTCTCGTGAAAAACTGTTTTTT. Translation: CASSQFEAGSREKLFF.

A single count supports this clone. The V and J genes are TRBV9 and TRBJ1-2, with TRBD1 identical over 7 bases. Germline lookup yields CDR1 SGDLS and CDR2 YYNGEE. CDR3 length equals 18 residues. The junction had 22 bases not matched to a gene; V was cut back by 4 bases and J by 7 bases. CDR3 nucleotides: TGTGCCAGCAGCCTCTCCACCGCTAGGACAGGACAAATCTCTGGCTACACCTTC. This gives the protein CASSLSTARTGQISGYTF.

J is TRBJ1-4 and V is TRBV11-2, with D uncertain. The CDR3 covers 14 residues. Germline loops: CDR1 SGHAT, CDR2 FQNNGV. Trimming removed 3 bases from V and 0 bases from J, with 5 bases in between. CDR3: CASSFSATNEKLFF. DNA of the CDR3: TGTGCCAGCAGCTTTAGTGCAACTAATGAAAAACTGTTTTTT.

CDR3 sequence: CASSGVGGMGTEAFF. The DNA of the CDR3 is TGTGCCAGCAGTGGGGTCGGCGGGATGGGCACTGAAGCTTTCTTT. The gene calls are TRBV7-9 and TRBJ1-1; D is unclear. Trimming shortened V by 6 bases and J by 4 bases, and 18 bases separated the two germline ends. Germline CDR1 and CDR2: SEHNR and FQNEAQ (reference sequence). The CDR3 is 15 amino acids.

The chain links TRBV29-1 to TRBJ2-1, with unresolved D. The CDR3 totals 15 residues. Germline V gene data show CDR1 as SQVTM and CDR2 as ANQGSEA. Trimming removed 6 bases from V and 0 bases from J, with 15 bases in between. CDR3 protein: CSVGIGPSSYNEQFF. As DNA, the CDR3 is TGCAGCGTCGGTATAGGCCCTAGCTCCTACAATGAGCAGTTCTTC.

This clone was observed a handful of times. The CDR3 region has the DNA TGTGCCAGCAGCATGCGGGCAGAAGAAGCTTTCTTT. Protein: CASSMRAEEAFF. This chain uses TRBV14 with TRBJ1-1, with D hard to call. The CDR3 length is 12 residues. Looked up from germline, CDR1 is SGHDN and CDR2 is FVKESK. V shed 5 bases and J shed 8 bases, with 12 bases lying between them.

The CDR3 is CASSGGYEKLFF. CDR3 sequence (DNA): TGTGCCAGCAGTGGGGGGTATGAAAAACTGTTTTTT. The chain employs TRBV12-3 or TRBV12-4 and TRBJ1-4, with D tentatively TRBD1 (5 bases). The CDR3 length is 12 residues. Trimming took off 5 bases at V and 6 bases at J, with 7 bases between the two ends.

This clone showed up just a few times. The V and J genes are TRBV2 and TRBJ1-1, with D tentatively TRBD1 (5 bases). Trimming removed 8 bases from V and 3 bases from J, with 10 bases in between. The CDR3 totals 12 residues. The germline V gene has CDR1 SNHLY and CDR2 FYNNEI. The CDR3: CASRGEDTEAFF. The CDR3 bases are TGTGCCAGCCGAGGGGAGGACACTGAAGCTTTCTTT. Full variable domain (remainder filled in from reference TRBV2 and TRBJ1-1): EPEVTQTPSHQVTQMGQEVILRCVPISNHLYFYWYRQILGQKVEFLVSFYNNEISEKSEIFDDQFSVERPDGSNFTLKIRSTKLEDSAMYFCASRGEDTEAFFGQGTRLTVV.

The CDR3 sequence is CASRRDIFNYEQYV. For the CDR3, the DNA is TGTGCCAGCAGGAGGGACATTTTCAACTACGAGCAGTACGTC. The rearrangement uses TRBV27 and TRBJ2-7, with D tentatively TRBD1 (6 bases). The V and J ends lost 6 bases and 3 bases respectively, with 15 bases between them. The CDR3 runs 14 residues. Germline V CDR1 and CDR2: MNHEY, SMNVEV (reference sequence).

This rearrangement joins TRBV24-1 to TRBJ2-3; TRBD2 agrees at 7 bases. The CDR3 length is 17 residues. Unmatched junction bases numbered 10, after V lost 5 bases and J lost 0 bases. The germline V gene encodes CDR1 KGHDR and CDR2 SFDVKD. CDR3 sequence reads: CATSVSGIPASTDTQYF. CDR3 coding DNA: TGTGCCACCAGTGTGAGCGGGATCCCTGCTAGCACAGATACGCAGTATTTT.

This rearrangement joins TRBV6-5 to TRBJ1-6, with no clear D. CDR1 and CDR2 (germline): MNHEY, SVGAGI. The CDR3 runs 13 residues. The CDR3 loop is CASRSLHNSPLHF. CDR3 coding DNA: TGTGCGAGCCGTTCACTTCATAATTCACCCCTCCACTTT.

This chain uses TRBV6-6 with TRBJ1-4; D possibly corresponds to TRBD1 (6 bases). Germline V gives CDR1 MNHNY, CDR2 SVGAGI (reference sequence). V was cut by 5 bases and J by 8 bases, with 18 bases left in between. The CDR3 covers 15 residues. Here the CDR3 reads CASSIPSGGVEKLFF. CDR3 nucleotides: TGTGCCAGCAGTATCCCCTCGGGGGGCGTGGAAAAACTGTTTTTT.

This clone appeared a few times. V gene TRBV30 combines with J gene TRBJ2-7; tentative D call: TRBD1 (5 bases). Trimming shortened V by 3 bases and J by 3 bases, and 9 bases separated the two germline ends. CDR3 length equals 12 residues. The germline gives CDR1 GTSNPN, CDR2 SVGIG (reference sequence). CDR3 loop: CAWSLDSYEQYF. In DNA, the CDR3 is TGTGCCTGGAGCCTAGACAGCTACGAGCAGTACTTC. The variable domain in full, with the rest retrieved from reference TRBV30 and TRBJ2-7, is SQTIHQWPATLVQPVGSPLSLECTVEGTSNPNLYWYRQAAGRGLQLLFYSVGIGQISSEVPQNLSASRPQDRQFILSSKKLLLSDSGFYLCAWSLDSYEQYFGPGTRLTVT.

The V and J genes are TRBV28 and TRBJ1-4, with D possibly being TRBD1 (6 bases). Trimming took off 4 bases at V and 7 bases at J, with 19 bases between the two ends. Germline CDR1 and CDR2: MDHEN and SYDVKM. The CDR3 sequence is 16 residues long. In nucleotides, the CDR3 is TGTGCCAGCAGTTCCCCTAGTGGGGGGGCTCTTGAAAAACTGTTTTTT. Residues: CASSSPSGGALEKLFF.

The chain couples TRBV29-1 to TRBJ1-4; D not resolved. V was trimmed by 3 bases and J by 6 bases, leaving 11 bases between them. The CDR3 totals 13 residues. Germline lookup yields CDR1 SQVTM and CDR2 ANQGSEA. CDR3 nucleotide sequence: TGCAGCGTTGATGCTCCTGGGCATGAAAAACTGTTTTTT. It encodes CSVDAPGHEKLFF. The variable domain in full, with the rest retrieved from reference TRBV29-1 and TRBJ1-4, is SAVISQKPSRDICQRGTSLTIQCQVDSQVTMMFWYRQQPGQSLTLIATANQGSEATYESGFVIDKFPISRPNLTFSTLTVSNMSPEDSSIYLCSVDAPGHEKLFFGSGTQLSVL.

The V and J genes are TRBV14 and TRBJ2-2, with D possibly matching TRBD2 (6 bases). Looked up from germline, CDR1 is SGHDN and CDR2 is FVKESK. V was cut by 2 bases and J by 6 bases, with 16 bases left in between. This CDR3 is built from 16 residues. The CDR3 DNA follows: TGTGCCAGCAGCCAACTCACCGGGACTCTCGCCGGGGAGCTGTTTTTT. This codes for CASSQLTGTLAGELFF.

This rearrangement joins TRBV20-1 to TRBJ2-7, with 12 bases fitting TRBD2. Germline V gene sequence: CDR1 DFQATT, CDR2 SNEGSKA (reference sequence). V shed 3 bases and J 2 bases; nucleotides not matched to a gene: 5. CDR3 length: 15 amino acids. The CDR3 DNA sequence: TGCAGTGCTAGTACGGGACTAGCGGGTACCTACGAGCAGTACTTC. It is translated as CSASTGLAGTYEQYF.

The V and J genes are TRBV11-2 and TRBJ2-7; weak D call: TRBD2 (5 bases). This CDR3 comprises 13 residues. Per the germline V gene, CDR1 is SGHAT and CDR2 is FQNNGV. Trimming removed 9 bases from V and 11 bases from J, with 23 bases in between. The CDR3 is CASAASPDSAEYV. DNA of the CDR3: TGTGCCAGTGCCGCATCCCCTGACTCAGCGGAGTACGTC.

The genes are TRBV29-1 and TRBJ2-2; D unresolved. CDR1 is SQVTM, CDR2 ANQGSEA, per germline. Trimming shortened V by 5 bases and J by 0 bases, and 10 bases separated the two germline ends. CDR3 length equals 14 residues. The CDR3 DNA reads as TGCAGCGTTTCCGCTAACTCGAACACCGGGGAGCTGTTTTTT. Its protein is CSVSANSNTGELFF.

V is TRBV25-1 and J is TRBJ2-3; the D gene is possibly TRBD1 (6 bases). Trimming shortened V by 4 bases and J by 0 bases, and 8 bases separated the two germline ends. CDR1 is MGHDK and CDR2 is SYGVNS in the germline V gene. CDR3 length: 14 residues. Written as DNA, the CDR3 is TGTGCCAGCAGTGGAGGGGGTAGCACAGATACGCAGTATTTT. Translating it yields CASSGGGSTDTQYF. The whole variable domain, filled in from reference TRBV25-1 and TRBJ2-3, reads EADIYQTPRYLVIGTGKKITLECSQTMGHDKMYWYQQDPGMELHLIHYSYGVNSTEKGDLSSESTVSRIRTEHFPLTLESARPSHTSQYLCASSGGGSTDTQYFGPGTRLTVL.

Of note for this clone: One junction end disagrees with the germline gene, perhaps due to a read error. This sequence joins TRBV7-7 and TRBJ2-1; 10 bases align to TRBD2. This CDR3 spans 14 amino acids. Germline V CDR1 and CDR2: SSHAT, FNYEAQ (reference sequence). Written as DNA, the CDR3 is TGTGCTAGCAGCCAACTAGCGGGGTCCCATGAGCAGTTCTTC. Protein product: CASSQLAGSHEQFF.

This chain uses TRBV5-4 with TRBJ2-7; 8 positions agree with TRBD1. V lost 2 bases and J lost 5; bases outside the gene matches: 9. The CDR3 length is 15 residues. Germline lookup yields CDR1 SGHNT and CDR2 YYREEE (reference sequence). Here the CDR3 reads CASSFGWAGGNEQYF. CDR3 DNA: TGTGCCAGCAGCTTTGGGTGGGCAGGGGGCAACGAGCAGTACTTC.

The rearrangement joins TRBV23-1 to TRBJ2-7, with D possibly TRBD1 on 5 matching bases. TRBV23-1 is an ORF for which the function is uncertain. The CDR3 extends over 10 amino acids. V lost 4 bases and J lost 11, with 9 bases in between. CDR3 DNA sequence: TGCGCCAGCAGTCCAAAACAGGAGTACGTC. It is translated as CASSPKQEYV.

The chain links TRBV2 to TRBJ2-3; unclear D gene. Trimming stripped 7 bases from V and 0 bases from J, with 17 bases between. The CDR3 consists of 16 residues. The germline V gene encodes CDR1 SNHLY and CDR2 FYNNEI. Here the CDR3 reads CASIKEAVTSTDTQYF. CDR3 in DNA: TGTGCCAGCATTAAAGAGGCTGTTACTAGCACAGATACGCAGTATTTT.

The V and J genes are TRBV12-3 or TRBV12-4 and TRBJ2-5; 10 bases agree with TRBD1. This CDR3 region has 13 residues. After removal of 8 bases from V and 2 bases from J, the junction contained 2 bases not matched to a gene. CDR3 DNA: TGTGCCAGCTTGGACAGGGGGCAAGAGACCCAGTACTTC. Protein sequence: CASLDRGQETQYF.

In DNA form, the CDR3 reads TGTGCCAGCAGTCAAAAACACGGGGGATATCAGGGAACCTTC. It specifies CASSQKHGGYQGTF. The chain joins TRBV28 to TRBJ1-2; D perhaps matches TRBD1 (5 bases). Trimming took off 5 bases at V and 14 bases at J, with 24 bases between the two ends. In germline, CDR1 is MDHEN, CDR2 SYDVKM. The CDR3 length is 14 residues.